Each of the 29 T cell receptor beta chains below was sequenced from the same sample in a study of shared clonotypes between healthy human individuals. Produced via immunoSEQ multiplex PCR; TCRdb's table is partial and in-frame only. The table includes around 2,000,000 clones, 85% to 95% detected once. The sequenced sample was naive CD4+ T cells sorted from blood. This sample's subset: CD45RA+ positively selected. All receptors derive from a man younger than 35 in good health.

V and J are TRBV27 and TRBJ2-6; 7 nucleotides align to TRBD2. V gave up 8 bases and J gave up 2 bases; unmatched junction bases: 0. Germline V gene sequence: CDR1 MNHEY, CDR2 SMNVEV (reference sequence). This CDR3 is 13 amino acids long. The CDR3 nucleotides read TGTGCCAGCCGGGGGGCTGGGGCCAACGTCCTGACTTTC. It yields the protein CASRGAGANVLTF. The variable domain in full, completed from reference TRBV27 and TRBJ2-6, reads EAQVTQNPRYLITVTGKKLTVTCSQNMNHEYMSWYRQDPGLGLRQIYYSMNVEVTDKGDVPEGYKVSRKEKRNFPLILESPSPNQTSLYFCASRGAGANVLTFGAGSRLTVL.

About this clone itself: Distinct nucleotide sequences in the sample also encode this CDR3. The chain carries TRBV2 and TRBJ2-1; the D is unclear. CDR1 is SNHLY, CDR2 FYNNEI, per germline. The CDR3 extends over 13 amino acids. Trimming left V 4 bases short and J 4 bases short, with 8 bases between. As DNA, the CDR3 is TGTGCCAGCAGTGGAGCACAATACAATGAGCAGTTCTTC. Its protein product is CASSGAQYNEQFF.

The chain employs TRBV9 and TRBJ1-5; D not certain. Germline V gene sequence: CDR1 SGDLS, CDR2 YYNGEE. The CDR3 runs to 15 residues. Trimming removed 0 bases at V and 0 bases at J, with 7 bases between. The CDR3, as DNA: TGTGCCAGCAGCGTAGAACCAAATAGCAATCAGCCCCAGCATTTT. The encoded protein is CASSVEPNSNQPQHF.

The genes are TRBV10-3 and TRBJ1-2; D is ambiguous. The CDR3 is 13 residues long. Trimming left V 0 bases short and J 5 bases short, with 7 bases between. Germline V gene sequence: CDR1 ENHRY, CDR2 SYGVKD. The CDR3, as DNA: TGTGCCATCAGTGAGTCGAGGGAGTATGGCTACACCTTC. As protein: CAISESREYGYTF.

V gene TRBV7-9 combines with J gene TRBJ1-2; D gene uncertain. The V end was cut by 4 bases, the J end by 4 bases, with 4 bases between. The length of the CDR3 is 11 residues. Per germline, CDR1 SEHNR and CDR2 FQNEAQ (reference sequence). The CDR3 coding sequence is TGTGCCAGCAGCTCCGCCTATGGCTACACCTTC. Encoded protein: CASSSAYGYTF.

This chain joins TRBV11-3 and TRBJ2-2, with 7 bases identical to TRBD2. Germline V CDR1 and CDR2: SGHNT, YENEEA. The CDR3 has 18 amino acids. The V gene end was trimmed by 5 bases and the J gene end by 2 bases; junction bases not matched to a gene: 14. The CDR3 bases are TGTGCCAGCAGCCCCGGGGAGGGTATGGGACGTAACACCGGGGAGCTGTTTTTT. This sequence encodes CASSPGEGMGRNTGELFF. The full variable domain, its missing parts supplied by reference TRBV11-3 and TRBJ2-2, is EAGVVQSPRYKIIEKKQPVAFWCNPISGHNTLYWYLQNLGQGPELLIRYENEEAVDDSQLPKDRFSAERLKGVDSTLKIQPAELGDSAVYLCASSPGEGMGRNTGELFFGEGSRLTVL.

V and J are TRBV19 and TRBJ1-5; D possibly corresponds to TRBD1 (6 bases). V shed 5 bases and J shed 4 bases, with 15 bases lying between them. The CDR3 extends over 15 amino acids. Germline CDR1 and CDR2: LNHDA and SQIVND (reference sequence). The CDR3 spells CASSVRGASNQPQHF. The DNA for the CDR3 is TGTGCCAGTAGTGTGCGGGGGGCTTCGAATCAGCCCCAGCATTTT.

V usage is TRBV7-2 and J usage is TRBJ2-5, with D perhaps TRBD1 (5 bases). There are 14 residues in the CDR3. CDR1 and CDR2 (germline): SGHTA, FQGNSA. Trimming shortened V by 5 bases and J by 5 bases, and 15 bases separated the two germline ends. The CDR3 protein is CASSATGRAETQYF. CDR3 coding DNA: TGTGCCAGCAGCGCTACGGGCAGGGCGGAGACCCAGTACTTC.

To note about this clone: This may be a read error, as it is one base from a much larger clone. The chain is built from TRBV9 and TRBJ2-7; D not certain. The CDR3 is 14 residues long. Germline V lookup: CDR1 SGDLS, CDR2 YYNGEE. The CDR3 sequence: CATSERPNLDEQYF. In DNA form, the CDR3 reads TGTGCCACCAGCGAAAGACCCAACCTGGACGAGCAGTACTTC.

The chain recombines TRBV30 with TRBJ2-5, with D tentatively TRBD2 (5 bases). Germline CDR1 reads GTSNPN; CDR2 reads SVGIG (reference sequence). This CDR3 contains 13 residues. V dropped 7 bases and J dropped 5 bases, with 17 bases sitting between them. The CDR3 DNA sequence: TGTGCCTCGAATATGGGGAGCGGCGAGACCCAGTACTTC. This encodes CASNMGSGETQYF. Filled out from reference TRBV30 and TRBJ2-5, the complete variable domain reads SQTIHQWPATLVQPVGSPLSLECTVEGTSNPNLYWYRQAAGRGLQLLFYSVGIGQISSEVPQNLSASRPQDRQFILSSKKLLLSDSGFYLCASNMGSGETQYFGPGTRLLVL.

V is TRBV12-5 and J is TRBJ2-7, with D unclear. CDR3 length: 15 amino acids. Germline CDR1 LGHNT, CDR2 FRNRAP. V lost 4 bases, J lost 6 bases, and 19 bases lay in between. CDR3 protein: CASGSPHRLPGEQYF. DNA of the CDR3: TGTGCTAGTGGTTCCCCCCACCGTCTCCCGGGCGAGCAGTACTTC.

For this clone: Other DNA variants within this sample encode the same CDR3. The chain recombines TRBV7-2 with TRBJ1-2, with D possibly being TRBD1 (6 bases). V was trimmed by 4 bases and J by 5 bases, leaving 8 bases between them. The germline V gene has CDR1 SGHTA and CDR2 FQGNSA. This CDR3 has 12 amino acids. As DNA, the CDR3 is TGTGCCAGCAGCTCGGACAGTTATGGCTACACCTTC. Translating gives CASSSDSYGYTF.

This clone appeared once. The V gene is TRBV10-1, the J gene TRBJ2-5; TRBD2 aligns across 7 bases. In germline, CDR1 is WNHNN, CDR2 SYGVQD (reference sequence). Germline trimming cut 5 bases from V and 3 bases from J; bases unmatched to any gene: 6. CDR3 length equals 14 residues. CDR3 in amino acids: CASSSSGGEETQYF. CDR3 nucleotides: TGCGCCAGCAGTTCTAGCGGAGGCGAAGAGACCCAGTACTTC.

This clone is a singleton in its sample. The genes are TRBV5-4 and TRBJ2-7; tentative D call: TRBD2 (5 bases). The V and J ends lost 3 bases and 5 bases respectively, with 12 bases between them. Germline V CDR1 and CDR2: SGHNT, YYREEE (reference sequence). CDR3 length: 13 amino acids. The CDR3 nucleotides are TGTGCCAGCAGCTCGAGCGGAGAGGACGAGCAGTACTTC. Protein sequence: CASSSSGEDEQYF.

This rearrangement joins TRBV5-1 to TRBJ2-3; 9 bases are shared with TRBD2. The length of the CDR3 is 16 residues. The J segment lost 5 bases and the V segment lost 6 bases, leaving 13 bases of the junction unmatched. The V gene's germline CDR1 is SGHRS and CDR2 YFSETQ. The CDR3 loop reads CASTNPLAGGQDTQYF. The DNA of the CDR3 is TGCGCCAGCACCAACCCCCTGGCGGGGGGGCAAGATACGCAGTATTTT.

The genes are TRBV25-1 and TRBJ2-1, with 7 bases fitting TRBD2. The CDR3 sequence is 15 residues long. J gave up 1 base and V 4 bases, and 4 bases lay outside the gene matches. Germline V lookup: CDR1 MGHDK, CDR2 SYGVNS. CDR3 in amino acids: CASSGYSGSYNEQFF. The CDR3 bases are TGTGCCAGCAGTGGTTATAGCGGGTCCTACAATGAGCAGTTCTTC.

The V gene is TRBV4-1, the J gene TRBJ2-5, with unresolved D. V was clipped by 0 bases and J by 5 bases, with 13 bases between them. The CDR3 sequence is 15 residues long. The germline V gene encodes CDR1 MGHRA and CDR2 YSYEKL. CDR3 amino acids: CASSQDATVRETQYF. CDR3 in DNA: TGCGCCAGCAGCCAAGATGCGACCGTCCGGGAGACCCAGTACTTC.

V and J are TRBV27 and TRBJ1-5; possibly TRBD1 for D (5 bases). Germline CDR1 MNHEY, CDR2 SMNVEV (reference sequence). V gave up 3 bases and J gave up 1 base, with 19 bases separating them. The CDR3 has 18 amino acids. In nucleotides, the CDR3 is TGTGCCAGCAGTTTGATGGGACCCTCTTTTGGGAGCAATCAGCCCCAGCATTTT. It translates to CASSLMGPSFGSNQPQHF.

DNA of the CDR3: TGTGCCAGCAGCCCTCCTGGGGGGGGCACCTACAATGAGCAGTTCTTC. This translates into CASSPPGGGTYNEQFF. The chain uses TRBV9 and TRBJ2-1; perhaps TRBD2 as D (7 bases). V was shortened by 4 bases and J by 2 bases, with 16 bases between the two germline ends. CDR3 length: 16 residues. Germline CDR1 is SGDLS and CDR2 is YYNGEE.

The CDR3 bases are TGCGCCAGTGATGCTAGCCTGGAAAGCTCCTACAATGAGCAGTTCTTC. Protein: CASDASLESSYNEQFF. The chain has TRBV10-2 and TRBJ2-1, with D possibly TRBD2 on 5 matching bases. CDR1 is WSHSY, CDR2 SAAADI, per germline. Between the trimmed V and J ends, which lost 9 bases and 0 bases, there was a span of 18 bases. The CDR3 loop spans 16 amino acids.

This clone was counted at least ten times. This sample also contains other DNA sequences that code for the same CDR3. The chain couples TRBV2 to TRBJ1-4, with D possibly matching TRBD1 (5 bases). CDR1 and CDR2 (germline): SNHLY, FYNNEI. Trimming stripped 2 bases from V and 5 bases from J, with 9 bases between. The CDR3 length is 14 residues. The CDR3 region is CASSEWDVNEKLFF. CDR3 nucleotide sequence: TGTGCCAGCAGTGAATGGGACGTGAATGAAAAACTGTTTTTT. Supplemented by reference TRBV2 and TRBJ1-4, the full variable domain reads EPEVTQTPSHQVTQMGQEVILRCVPISNHLYFYWYRQILGQKVEFLVSFYNNEISEKSEIFDDQFSVERPDGSNFTLKIRSTKLEDSAMYFCASSEWDVNEKLFFGSGTQLSVL.

The chain uses TRBV7-9 and TRBJ2-7; a possible D gene is TRBD2 (5 bases). The V end was cut by 5 bases, the J end by 7 bases, with 15 bases between. Germline V gene data show CDR1 as SEHNR and CDR2 as FQNEAQ (reference sequence). The CDR3 has 13 residues. DNA of the CDR3: TGTGCCAGCAGCCGCTCGGGGATTAGAGAGCAGTACTTC. Residues: CASSRSGIREQYF.

Concerning this clone itself: This sample includes further DNA sequences coding for the same CDR3. The chain employs TRBV5-1 and TRBJ2-3; perhaps TRBD2 as D (7 bases). The V gene lost 0 bases and the J gene lost 1 base, with 12 bases spanning the gap. The CDR3 has 16 amino acids. Germline assignment: CDR1 SGHRS and CDR2 YFSETQ. CDR3 amino acids: CASSLAGGPGTDTQYF. As DNA, the CDR3 is TGCGCCAGCAGCTTGGCGGGGGGCCCTGGCACAGATACGCAGTATTTT.

The gene calls are TRBV29-1 and TRBJ2-5; D is perhaps TRBD2 (6 bases). Germline V gene sequence: CDR1 SQVTM, CDR2 ANQGSEA. V was cut by 7 bases and J by 2 bases, with 17 bases left in between. This CDR3 has 14 residues. CDR3 DNA: TGCAGCGCTAACACTCTAGCGTTACAAGAGACCCAGTACTTC. Protein: CSANTLALQETQYF.

The genes are TRBV29-1 and TRBJ2-7; TRBD1 matches 10 bases. Germline loops: CDR1 SQVTM, CDR2 ANQGSEA. V gave up 6 bases and J gave up 5 bases; unmatched junction bases: 10. The CDR3 covers 14 residues. This CDR3 reads CSVLVDRGSDEQYF. CDR3 coding DNA: TGCAGCGTGCTGGTGGACAGGGGGTCCGACGAGCAGTACTTC.

The CDR3 region is CASSFGTGRVSTDTQYF. The CDR3 region has the DNA TGTGCCAGCAGCTTCGGCACAGGGCGAGTTAGCACAGATACGCAGTATTTT. J is TRBJ2-3 and V is TRBV5-6; D might be TRBD1 (6 bases). V was cut by 2 bases and J by 0 bases, with 16 bases left in between. CDR3 size: 17 residues. Germline lookup yields CDR1 SGHDT and CDR2 YYEEEE. Complete variable domain (other parts from reference TRBV5-6 and TRBJ2-3): DAGVTQSPTHLIKTRGQQVTLRCSPKSGHDTVSWYQQALGQGPQFIFQYYEEEERQRGNFPDRFSGHQFPNYSSELNVNALLLGDSALYLCASSFGTGRVSTDTQYFGPGTRLTVL.

V is TRBV6-5 and J is TRBJ1-3, with TRBD1 matching 7 bases. The CDR3 runs 15 residues. Losses at the gene ends were 6 bases for V and 0 bases for J; bases not matched to a gene: 5. The V gene's germline CDR1 is MNHEY and CDR2 SVGAGI. This CDR3 is CASSLGTASGNTIYF. Written as DNA, the CDR3 is TGTGCCAGCAGCCTCGGGACAGCCTCTGGAAACACCATATATTTT.

Notes on this clone: The identical CDR3 is also encoded by other nucleotide sequences in the sample. This rearrangement joins TRBV18 to TRBJ1-5; D is unclear. The CDR3 loop spans 13 amino acids. The germline gives CDR1 KGHSH, CDR2 LQKENI. The V gene lost 3 bases and the J gene lost 4 bases, with 7 bases spanning the gap. DNA of the CDR3: TGTGCCAGCTCACCCGGACGGAATCAGCCCCAGCATTTT. The encoded protein is CASSPGRNQPQHF.

The chain's CDR3 is CASSQDEGPTGDPYEQYF. Here the CDR3 DNA reads TGCGCCAGCAGCCAAGATGAAGGACCCACAGGGGATCCGTACGAGCAGTACTTC. The rearrangement uses TRBV4-3 and TRBJ2-7; the match to TRBD1 covers 7 bases. Germline CDR1 reads LGHNA; CDR2 reads YSLEER. This CDR3 region has 18 residues. The junction had 15 bases not matched to a gene; V was cut back by 0 bases and J by 4 bases.